This T cell receptor beta chain was recorded in a study of T cell repertoires in cytomegalovirus infection. Study-level results: CMV-specific TCR beta clonotypes restricted by HLA-C dominated the ex vivo response.

Looked up from germline, CDR1 is DFQATT and CDR2 is SNEGSKA (reference sequence). The CDR3 is 14 amino acids. Trimming took 6 bases from V and 1 from J, leaving 15 bases between them. As regards this clonotype: Its antigen is not known.

Via MiXCR, TCRdb re-called the reads, giving one row per CDR3 protein. The sample holds over 150,000 distinct CDR3 sequences, roughly a fifth seen once. The chain joins TRBV20-1 to TRBJ1-1; D may be TRBD1 (5 bases). This receptor was identified in a human donor in good health (CMV status not recorded). Some clones in this sample may be carry-over from other donors' samples. The sequencing input was PBMCs. The CDR3 DNA reads as TGCAGTGCCCTTAGGGACGTCTCGAACACTGAAGCTTTCTTT. Residues: CSALRDVSNTEAFF.